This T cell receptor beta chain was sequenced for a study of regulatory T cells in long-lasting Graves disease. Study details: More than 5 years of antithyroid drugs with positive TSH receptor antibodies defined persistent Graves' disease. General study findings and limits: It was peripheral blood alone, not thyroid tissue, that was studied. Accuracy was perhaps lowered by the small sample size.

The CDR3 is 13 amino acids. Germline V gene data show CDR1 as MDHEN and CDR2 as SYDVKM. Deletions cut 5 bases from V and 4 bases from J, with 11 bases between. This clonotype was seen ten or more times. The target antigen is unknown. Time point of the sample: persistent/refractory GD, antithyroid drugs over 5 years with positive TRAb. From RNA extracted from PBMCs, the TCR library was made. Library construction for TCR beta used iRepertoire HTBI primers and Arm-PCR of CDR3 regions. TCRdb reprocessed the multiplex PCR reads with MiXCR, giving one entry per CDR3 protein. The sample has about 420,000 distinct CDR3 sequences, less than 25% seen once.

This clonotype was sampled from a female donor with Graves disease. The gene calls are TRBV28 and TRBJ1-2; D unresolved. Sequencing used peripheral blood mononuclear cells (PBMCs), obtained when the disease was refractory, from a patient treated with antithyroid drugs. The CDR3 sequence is CASSEGQLYGYTF. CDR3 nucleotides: TGTGCCAGCAGTGAAGGGCAGCTCTATGGCTACACCTTC.